This T cell receptor beta chain is from a study of radiation and T cells in renal cell carcinoma. Time point here: baseline pretreatment blood. Treatment denoted: 15 Gy SBRT to primary tumor, nephrectomy 4 weeks later. Looked up from germline, CDR1 is MNHNS and CDR2 is SASEGT. The CDR3 is 13 residues long. Trimming left V 3 bases short and J 2 bases short, with 7 bases between. Notes on the study in general: From baseline, blood top tumor clonotypes peaked at 2 weeks post-radiation.

Some clones are missing from TCRdb's copy, which holds only in-frame ones; the method was immunoSEQ multiplex PCR. The sample contains 120,000 to 150,000 clones, over 65% of which appear only once. As regards this clone: Its matching antigen is unknown.

This TCR came from a woman aged 45-65 years with renal cell carcinoma. V gene TRBV6-1 combines with J gene TRBJ1-2, with D hard to call. Material: blood, obtained from a patient whose treatment included radiotherapy and nephrectomy. CDR3 nucleotides: TGTGCCAGCAGTGATCGTCAGAACTATGGCTACACCTTC. Its translation: CASSDRQNYGYTF.